This TCR beta chain was found in a study of blood T cell repertoires in COVID-19. At the level of the study: Sources were T cells, B-cell-depleted T cells, or PBMCs; the material itself was cDNA or gDNA.

The V gene's germline CDR1 is SEHNR and CDR2 FQNEAQ (reference sequence). The CDR3 length is 14 residues. The J segment lost 8 bases and the V segment lost 10 bases, leaving 13 bases of the junction unmatched. Produced via immunoSEQ multiplex PCR; TCRdb's table is partial and in-frame only. The sample gives about 50,000 clones, about nine tenths of which show up once; roughly 6.5% is in the top ten. The TCR originated in a man aged 50 to 60 with active COVID-19. This sequence joins TRBV7-9 and TRBJ2-1; 8 bases match TRBD2. Specimen: peripheral blood. CDR3: CATALAGGSYEQFF. Here the CDR3 DNA reads TGTGCCACCGCCTTGGCGGGAGGTTCGTATGAGCAGTTCTTC.